The clone carrying this TCR beta chain came up many times. The authors prepared the TCRbeta library with unique molecular identifiers. TCRdb reprocessed the PCR reads with MiXCR, giving one entry per CDR3 protein. The data show roughly 180,000 distinct CDR3 sequences, approximately 14% seen once. The data belong to a study of T-cell reconstitution after alpha-beta-depleted transplantation in children. The V and J ends lost 3 bases and 0 bases respectively, with 6 bases between them. CDR1 and CDR2 (germline): SGHRS, YFSETQ. CDR3 length equals 13 residues. This specimen consisted of PBMCs from the stem cell graft donor, obtained from the stem cell graft. The chain recombines TRBV5-1 with TRBJ1-1; D ambiguous. The clonotype was recovered from a human donor who donated a stem cell graft to a child with acute lymphoblastic leukemia. The CDR3, as DNA: TGCGCCAGCAGCTCGCGGATGAACACTGAAGCTTTCTTT. Translated: CASSSRMNTEAFF.